One T cell receptor beta chain is described in this entry. No antigen is known for it. This record comes from a study of T cell repertoires in cytomegalovirus infection. Study-wide results and caveats: People with CMV and the relevant HLA were identified by cumulative public TCR beta family frequency. Dominating the ex vivo response were HLA-C-restricted CMV-specific TCR beta clonotypes.

One entry per CDR3 protein, called by TCRdb with MiXCR from the reads. The sample has 97,000 or so distinct CDR3 sequences; approximately 17% are singletons. Trimming removed 8 bases from V and 4 bases from J; junction bases left unmatched: 5. The V gene's germline CDR1 is SGHAT and CDR2 FQNNGV. This CDR3 region has 13 residues. This TCR came from a human donor in good health (CMV status not recorded). Some clones in this sample may be carry-over from other donors' samples. The sequenced material came from PBMCs. This chain uses TRBV11-2 with TRBJ2-1, with TRBD2 identical over 7 bases. DNA of the CDR3: TGTGCCAGCGAGCGGGGACCATACAATGAGCAGTTCTTC. Protein sequence: CASERGPYNEQFF. Full variable domain (outside the CDR3, taken from reference TRBV11-2 and TRBJ2-1): EAGVAQSPRYKIIEKRQSVAFWCNPISGHATLYWYQQILGQGPKLLIQFQNNGVVDDSQLPKDRFSAERLKGVDSTLKIQPAKLEDSAVYLCASERGPYNEQFFGPGTRLTVL.